The sequence of this TCR beta chain was determined in a study of T cell changes during pregnancy in multiple sclerosis (dated 2019 in TCRdb). Looking at the study overall: The study looked at changes in the T cell repertoire across pregnancy in women with multiple sclerosis.

The germline V and J ends show losses of 2 bases and 3 bases respectively, and no gene match explains 7 bases of the junction. The germline V gene yields SGHRS for CDR1 and YFSETQ for CDR2. Reading from cysteine to phenylalanine, the CDR3 counts 15 amino acids. Of the read, only the CDR3 DNA is kept; its 45 bases are in frame from base 1. In regard to this clone: The antigen it recognizes is unknown. Base-call qualities are not available, and no considerably larger clone is one nucleotide away.

The library relied on the immunoSEQ multiplex PCR assay. TCRdb obtained this table from immuneACCESS and retained in-frame rearrangements with V and J assigned. These tables miss some clones; where compared with another copy, unresolved V genes account for less than half of the shortfall, and the remainder is unexplained. Recorded for this sample are about 46,000 clones; around 93% of them occurred a single time. The leading ten clones occupy 2% to 2.5% of the sample. The sequencing here drew on peripheral blood, taken in the third trimester of pregnancy. This TCR derives from a female donor with multiple sclerosis, enrolled in a pregnancy study. The chain employs TRBV5-1 and TRBJ1-2; TRBD1 aligns with 7 central bases. The CDR3 region reads CASSFAPDRDYGYTF. The DNA reads TGCGCCAGCAGCTTCGCGCCAGACAGGGACTATGGCTACACCTTC.